The following is a TCR beta chain sequence with its context. The record originates from a study of blood T cell repertoires in COVID-19. CDR3 length: 14 residues. The V end was cut by 3 bases, the J end by 3 bases, with 6 bases between. CDR1 is SGHDN, CDR2 FVKESK, per germline. The table came from immunoSEQ multiplex PCR; TCRdb's copy has only in-frame clones and leaves some out. The repertoire includes about 160,000 clones, 93% of them detected once, and 2% sits in the top ten. This TCR came from a woman in her fifties or sixties with COVID-19, enrolled during active disease. What was sequenced was peripheral blood. The rearrangement uses TRBV14 and TRBJ1-6, with D uncertain. Here the CDR3 reads CASSQELYNSPLHF. As DNA, the CDR3 is TGTGCCAGCAGCCAGGAGCTCTATAATTCACCCCTCCACTTT.